This T cell receptor beta chain was sequenced during a study of Ad26.COV2.S vaccination and SARS-CoV-2 variants. Some clones are missing from TCRdb's copy, which holds only in-frame ones; the method was immunoSEQ multiplex PCR. The data contain under 150,000 clones, more than 80% of them seen just once; the ten biggest clones take up 5%. The V gene's germline CDR1 is SNHLY and CDR2 FYNNEI. V shed 8 bases, J shed 7 bases, and the junction held 7 bases outside the gene matches. CDR3 size: 13 residues. The material was peripheral blood, obtained after recovery from COVID-19. The clonotype was recovered from a human donor who had recovered from COVID-19. The chain links TRBV2 to TRBJ2-7, with 11 bases matching TRBD1. The CDR3 DNA is TGTGCCAGCGACGGACAGGGGGCATGGGAGCAGTACTTC. Translating gives CASDGQGAWEQYF. Full variable domain (rest looked up from reference TRBV2 and TRBJ2-7): EPEVTQTPSHQVTQMGQEVILRCVPISNHLYFYWYRQILGQKVEFLVSFYNNEISEKSEIFDDQFSVERPDGSNFTLKIRSTKLEDSAMYFCASDGQGAWEQYFGPGTRLTVT.